The entry below gives a single T cell receptor beta chain sequence along with its context. The assay was immunoSEQ multiplex PCR, and TCRdb's table has in-frame clones only and misses some. The sample holds about 1,400 clones, 75% to 90% seen once. The germline gives CDR1 KGHDR, CDR2 SFDVKD. Trimming shortened V by 5 bases and J by 4 bases, and 18 bases separated the two germline ends. The CDR3 runs to 16 residues. These data belong to a study of brain metastases from non-small cell lung cancer. The sample comprised tumor-adjacent normal tissue. V usage is TRBV24-1 and J usage is TRBJ2-3; D tentatively fits TRBD1 or TRBD2 (6 bases each). The TCR was taken from a donor older than 35 with non-small cell lung cancer. The CDR3 nucleotides are TGTGCCACCAGTGGCTCAGAGGGGGGCCGGGCAGATACGCAGTATTTT. Its translation is CATSGSEGGRADTQYF.